This TCR beta chain was observed in a study of Ad26.COV2.S vaccination and SARS-CoV-2 variants. Overall study context: Participants got Ad26.COV2.S intramuscularly, once or twice 56 days apart.

The treatment: roughly 19 received Ad26.COV2.S at low or high dose, single or two shots; roughly five received placebo; per-sample allocation not given. Each sample was drawn 63 days after the first injection (of vaccine or placebo). With 1 base removed from V and 4 bases from J, the gap between germline ends came to 25 bases. Per germline, CDR1 SEHNR and CDR2 FQNEAQ (reference sequence). This CDR3 is 19 amino acids long. Method: immunoSEQ multiplex PCR; TCRdb's copy keeps in-frame clones and lacks some. The table lists 300,000 to 350,000 clones, roughly 90% of them singletons. The source of this sequence is a person between 18 and 65 years old who received the Ad26.COV2.S COVID-19 vaccine or a placebo. V is TRBV7-9 and J is TRBJ1-2, with no clear D. The sequencing here drew on peripheral blood, taken in a trial of Ad26.COV2.S vaccine versus placebo. CDR3: CASSLDLPVVGLTGYGYTF. In DNA, the CDR3 is TGTGCCAGCAGCTTAGACCTTCCAGTCGTCGGTCTTACCGGCTATGGCTACACCTTC. The full variable domain, rest sourced from reference TRBV7-9 and TRBJ1-2, is DTGVSQNPRHKITKRGQNVTFRCDPISEHNRLYWYRQTLGQGPEFLTYFQNEAQLEKSRLLSDRFSAERPKGSFSTLEIQRTEQGDSAMYLCASSLDLPVVGLTGYGYTFGSGTRLTVV.